Listed here are 18 T cell receptor beta chains from one sample, sequenced in a study of T-cell reconstitution after alpha-beta-depleted transplantation in children (dated by TCRdb to the mid-2010s). Libraries were made using PCR. TCRdb names Illumina HiSeq 2500 as the instrument used. TCR libraries were prepared with molecular barcoding, using unique molecular identifiers to normalize TCRbeta repertoire quantification. The public sequencing data were trimmed at Q25 with fastp and processed into clonotypes with MiXCR by TCRdb, which kept only in-frame beta chains. Each CDR3 protein appears once, grouped with its most common genes and DNA. The sample table lists about 980,000 distinct CDR3 sequences, about 31% of them with a count of one. Clones ranked in the top ten supply 28% of the sample. The treatment or condition label of this sample denotes: allogeneic hematopoietic cell transplantation with graft depleted of TCRalphabeta T cells and CD19 B cells.

The source material was PBMCs, mostly from graft donor cells, sampled 360 days after TCRalphabeta/CD19-depleted stem cell transplant. These receptors all stem from a boy in the first two years of life who had a stem cell transplant for SCID, so the T cells may come from the graft donor.

A few counts support this clonotype. The J gene is TRBJ1-5, the V gene TRBV5-1; D may be TRBD1 (6 bases). Looked up from germline, CDR1 is SGHRS and CDR2 is YFSETQ. Trimming pared 3 bases from V and 5 bases from J, leaving 21 bases between. This CDR3 comprises 17 residues. For the CDR3, the DNA is TGCGCCAGCAGCTGGCCGGGACATTTTCGTCGGGATCAGCCCCAGCATTTT. This sequence encodes CASSWPGHFRRDQPQHF.

This clonotype has only a few counts. The rearrangement links TRBV12-3 or TRBV12-4 to TRBJ1-2, with D possibly being TRBD1 (5 bases). The ends were cut back, 8 bases at V and 3 bases at J, with 7 bases in the middle. The CDR3 runs 11 residues. As DNA, the CDR3 is TGTGCCAGCGGGGGAGACTATGGCTACACCTTC. Translation: CASGGDYGYTF.

The chain combines TRBV7-2 with TRBJ2-3; D gene ambiguous. Looked up from germline, CDR1 is SGHTA and CDR2 is FQGNSA. Trimming pared 5 bases from V and 1 base from J, leaving 13 bases between. The CDR3 has 15 amino acids. The CDR3 protein is CASSHAKGRTDTQYF. In DNA form, the CDR3 reads TGTGCCAGCAGCCATGCAAAGGGCCGCACAGATACGCAGTATTTT.

This chain links TRBV20-1 with TRBJ2-5, with D possibly matching TRBD2 (5 bases). Trimming cost V 2 bases and J 9 bases, with 22 bases left between them. Looked up from germline, CDR1 is DFQATT and CDR2 is SNEGSKA (reference sequence). CDR3 length: 15 amino acids. For the CDR3, the DNA is TGCAGTGCTAGACATTCGGAGGAACCCGGGCGGGCCCAGTACTTC. The encoded protein is CSARHSEEPGRAQYF.

This clonotype appeared many times. The chain has TRBV4-3 and TRBJ2-7, with D perhaps TRBD2 (5 bases). Germline values: CDR1 LGHNA, CDR2 YSLEER. The CDR3 runs 14 residues. With 1 base removed from V and 4 bases from J, the gap between germline ends came to 11 bases. In DNA, the CDR3 is TGCGCCAGCAGCCAAGGGCGCGGGCCTTACGAGCAGTACTTC. Its protein is CASSQGRGPYEQYF.

The V call is TRBV28, the J call TRBJ2-2; no clear D gene. Germline V gene data show CDR1 as MDHEN and CDR2 as SYDVKM. This CDR3 is built from 9 residues. With 8 bases removed from V and 6 bases from J, the gap between germline ends came to 1 base. The CDR3 protein is CASPGELFF. CDR3 coding DNA: TGTGCCAGCCCCGGGGAGCTGTTTTTT.

The rearrangement uses TRBV12-3 or TRBV12-4 and TRBJ2-7; TRBD2 matches 9 bases. This CDR3 contains 16 residues. V lost 3 bases, J lost 1 base, and 7 bases stayed unmatched. The CDR3 protein is CASSLVLAGVSYEQYF. As DNA, the CDR3 is TGTGCCAGCAGTTTGGTGTTAGCGGGGGTTTCCTACGAGCAGTACTTC.

The chain combines TRBV7-6 with TRBJ2-3; possibly TRBD2 for D (6 bases). There are 15 residues in the CDR3. V lost 5 bases and J 2 bases, leaving 14 bases between the germline ends. Germline V gene sequence: CDR1 SGHVS, CDR2 FNYEAQ. CDR3 region: CASSPTSRNTDTQYF. As DNA, the CDR3 is TGTGCCAGCAGCCCTACTAGCAGAAACACAGATACGCAGTATTTT.

This clonotype was seen more than once but under ten times. The V gene is TRBV2, the J gene TRBJ2-7, with 8 bases fitting TRBD1. The CDR3 is 16 amino acids. CDR1 and CDR2 (germline): SNHLY, FYNNEI. The J segment lost 0 bases and the V segment lost 6 bases, leaving 10 bases of the junction unmatched. This chain's CDR3 is CASSPNGQGVSYEQYF. DNA of the CDR3: TGTGCCAGCAGCCCGAACGGACAGGGAGTCTCCTACGAGCAGTACTTC.

Many counts were recorded for this clonotype. The chain joins TRBV5-1 to TRBJ2-3; D not resolved. Germline CDR1 reads SGHRS; CDR2 reads YFSETQ. The CDR3 covers 12 residues. Trimming cost V 6 bases and J 0 bases, with 5 bases left between them. CDR3 residues: CASTSSTDTQYF. In DNA form, the CDR3 reads TGCGCCAGCACCTCTAGCACAGATACGCAGTATTTT.

The rearrangement joins TRBV20-1 to TRBJ1-1, with a tentative D call TRBD1 (5 bases). Germline-derived CDR1 and CDR2 are DFQATT and SNEGSKA (reference sequence). V lost 1 base to trimming and J lost 1 base, with 13 bases between them. The CDR3 spans 15 residues. The CDR3 spells CSARGVWGGNTEAFF. CDR3 sequence (DNA): TGCAGTGCTAGAGGAGTTTGGGGGGGGAACACTGAAGCTTTCTTT.

This clonotype has just a few counts. This chain joins TRBV2 and TRBJ2-1; the D gene is possibly TRBD1 (8 bases). Germline loops: CDR1 SNHLY, CDR2 FYNNEI. The CDR3 consists of 14 residues. Trimming stripped 7 bases from V and 6 bases from J, with 16 bases between. The CDR3 region has the DNA TGTGCCAGCACCGAACAGGGGGGGACCAATGAGCAGTTCTTC. This codes for CASTEQGGTNEQFF.

This clonotype was recorded a few times. The chain employs TRBV12-3 or TRBV12-4 and TRBJ2-2; weak D call: TRBD1 (6 bases). The germline V and J ends were trimmed by 1 base and 0 bases, with 18 bases remaining between them. CDR3 length equals 19 residues. The CDR3, as DNA: TGTGCCAGCAGTTTAGTTGGCAGGGGTCTGGTCCCGAACACCGGGGAGCTGTTTTTT. Translation gives CASSLVGRGLVPNTGELFF.

V gene TRBV9 combines with J gene TRBJ2-4; no firm D call. V was trimmed by 0 bases and J by 0 bases, leaving 7 bases between them. CDR1 SGDLS and CDR2 YYNGEE come from the germline V gene. CDR3 length: 15 residues. DNA for the CDR3: TGTGCCAGCAGCGTAGTCCCGGGAGCCAAAAACATTCAGTACTTC. It yields the protein CASSVVPGAKNIQYF.

V gene TRBV20-1 combines with J gene TRBJ1-1; D gene uncertain. CDR3 length equals 17 residues. V was trimmed by 0 bases and J by 3 bases, leaving 20 bases between them. Germline V CDR1 and CDR2: DFQATT, SNEGSKA (reference sequence). CDR3 coding DNA: TGCAGTGCTAGAGATCGTGGGGTAATTCCGGAGGACACTGAAGCTTTCTTT. Its protein is CSARDRGVIPEDTEAFF.

The chain links TRBV6-1 to TRBJ1-5, with a weak D call TRBD1 (5 bases). V was pared by 8 bases and J by 7 bases, with 18 bases between. The CDR3 has 14 residues. Germline-derived CDR1 and CDR2 are MNHNS and SASEGT. The CDR3 protein is CASSRDPVRQPQHF. In nucleotides, the CDR3 is TGTGCCAGCTCCAGGGATCCAGTCAGACAGCCCCAGCATTTT.

J is TRBJ2-1 and V is TRBV7-2, with 8 bases fitting TRBD2. CDR1 and CDR2 from the germline V gene are SGHTA and FQGNSA. J was trimmed by 10 bases and V by 6 bases; bases with no gene match: 11. The CDR3 runs 14 residues. As DNA, the CDR3 is TGTGCCAGCAGGGGGAGGGTAGCGGGGAGCGAGCAGTTCTTC. Its translation: CASRGRVAGSEQFF.

Comment on this clonotype: The final CDR3 position lacks the conserved phenylalanine or tryptophan, pointing to a likely read error. The chain's CDR3 is CASSLVRETQYL. CDR3 coding DNA: TGTGCCAGCAGCTTAGTCCGGGAGACCCAGTACTTG. J is TRBJ2-5 and V is TRBV7-9; D remains ambiguous. There are 12 residues in the CDR3. V lost 1 base and J 5 bases, leaving 5 bases between the germline ends. Germline loops: CDR1 SEHNR, CDR2 FQNEAQ (reference sequence).